A single sample is the source of the 22 T cell receptor beta chains below, sequenced in a study of OX40 agonist ivuxolimab in advanced cancers. Using immunoSEQ multiplex PCR, the repertoire was profiled, and TCRdb retains in-frame clones only, with some absent. The data contain 65,000 to 80,000 clones, 86% of them singletons. The material sequenced was CD4+ or CD8+ T cells sorted from blood, taken in a trial of the OX40 agonist ivuxolimab. Receptors originate from an adult with an advanced solid tumor such as melanoma, head and neck, liver or kidney cancer.

This chain uses TRBV7-9 with TRBJ1-5, with 7 bases identical to TRBD1. Trimming took 4 bases from V and 6 from J; bases not matched to a gene: 9. The CDR3 runs to 15 residues. Germline lookup yields CDR1 SEHNR and CDR2 FQNEAQ (reference sequence). In DNA form, the CDR3 reads TGTGCCAGCAGCTCGAGTGGGACAGAAGGTCAGCCCCAGCATTTT. This sequence encodes CASSSSGTEGQPQHF.

The J gene is TRBJ2-2, the V gene TRBV18; 8 nucleotides agree with TRBD1. The ends lost 0 bases at V and 2 bases at J; junction bases unmatched: 2. The V gene's germline CDR1 is KGHSH and CDR2 LQKENI. CDR3 length equals 16 residues. The CDR3 nucleotides are TGTGCCAGCTCACCACCCGGACAGGGAAACACCGGGGAGCTGTTTTTT. Protein product: CASSPPGQGNTGELFF. Together with reference TRBV18 and TRBJ2-2, the CDR3 gives the full variable domain: NAGVMQNPRHLVRRRGQEARLRCSPMKGHSHVYWYRQLPEEGLKFMVYLQKENIIDESGMPKERFSAEFPKEGPSILRIQQVVRGDSAAYFCASSPPGQGNTGELFFGEGSRLTVL.

The chain carries TRBV7-3 and TRBJ2-3; 8 nucleotides line up with TRBD1. The J segment lost 5 bases and the V segment lost 5 bases, leaving 9 bases of the junction unmatched. The CDR3 has 15 amino acids. Germline V gene lookup returns CDR1 SGHTA and CDR2 FQGTGA. The chain's CDR3 is CASSQNPQGVDTQYF. The CDR3, as DNA: TGTGCCAGCAGCCAAAACCCACAGGGGGTAGATACGCAGTATTTT.

The chain joins TRBV28 to TRBJ1-4; TRBD1 is a possible D gene (6 bases). Germline CDR1 and CDR2: MDHEN and SYDVKM. This CDR3 has 14 amino acids. With 2 bases removed from V and 4 bases from J, the gap between germline ends came to 8 bases. The CDR3 is CASSLGQSNEKLFF. DNA for the CDR3: TGTGCCAGCAGTTTAGGACAGAGTAATGAAAAACTGTTTTTT.

On this clone: Distinct nucleotide sequences in the sample also encode this CDR3. This chain connects TRBV9 to TRBJ2-5, with D unclear. V dropped 1 base and J dropped 1 base, with 5 bases sitting between them. CDR3 length equals 13 residues. Germline V gives CDR1 SGDLS, CDR2 YYNGEE. CDR3 nucleotides: TGTGCCAGCAGCGTAATGGGCCAAGAGACCCAGTACTTC. Translating gives CASSVMGQETQYF.

As to this clone: The germline gene is not matched at one end of the junction; a read error may be the cause. This chain uses TRBV2 with TRBJ1-1, with 10 nucleotides matching TRBD1. Germline CDR1 reads SNHLY; CDR2 reads FYNNEI. The CDR3 sequence is 13 residues long. The CDR3 loop is CASRDGGWDRGAF. The CDR3, as DNA: TGTGCCAGCAGGGACGGCGGGTGGGACAGGGGCGCGTTT.

This clone was counted between two and nine times. The chain recombines TRBV5-4 with TRBJ2-1; 7 bases are shared with TRBD1. The trim removed 4 bases at V and 0 bases at J, leaving 7 bases unmatched. The CDR3 loop spans 16 amino acids. In germline, CDR1 is SGHNT, CDR2 YYREEE (reference sequence). This chain's CDR3 is CASSGVTGSSYNEQFF. The CDR3 region has the DNA TGTGCCAGCAGCGGAGTGACAGGGAGCTCCTACAATGAGCAGTTCTTC. The variable domain in full, with the rest retrieved from reference TRBV5-4 and TRBJ2-1, is ETGVTQSPTHLIKTRGQQVTLRCSSQSGHNTVSWYQQALGQGPQFIFQYYREEENGRGNFPPRFSGLQFPNYSSELNVNALELDDSALYLCASSGVTGSSYNEQFFGPGTRLTVL.

This sequence joins TRBV6-5 and TRBJ1-5, with TRBD1 matching 7 bases. V lost 8 bases and J lost 3; bases outside the gene matches: 1. The germline V gene has CDR1 MNHEY and CDR2 SVGAGI. The CDR3 is made up of 12 amino acids. CDR3 in amino acids: CASGTVNQPQHF. CDR3 sequence (DNA): TGTGCCAGCGGGACAGTCAATCAGCCCCAGCATTTT.

In its sample, this clone was seen a few times. V is TRBV18 and J is TRBJ2-5; TRBD1 matches 7 bases. The V segment lost 1 base and the J segment 4 bases; nucleotides outside the gene matches: 0. In germline, CDR1 is KGHSH, CDR2 LQKENI. This CDR3 contains 13 residues. CDR3 DNA sequence: TGTGCCAGCTCACCACAGGGGGCAGAGACCCAGTACTTC. It translates to CASSPQGAETQYF.

This clone has a single count. The CDR3 nucleotides read TGCAGCGTTGAAGCCCCAACTAGCGGGAGGGTCATCGGGGAGCTGTTTTTT. This sequence encodes CSVEAPTSGRVIGELFF. The chain carries TRBV29-1 and TRBJ2-2, with 13 bases that match TRBD2. The CDR3 totals 17 residues. V was pared by 1 base and J by 7 bases, with 9 bases of the junction left unmatched. From germline, CDR1 is SQVTM and CDR2 ANQGSEA.

Only one count was recorded for this clone. The chain employs TRBV6-5 and TRBJ2-7; maybe TRBD1 (5 bases). Trimming pared 4 bases from V and 0 bases from J, leaving 10 bases between. CDR1 and CDR2 from the germline V gene are MNHEY and SVGAGI. The CDR3 has 14 amino acids. CDR3 amino acids: CASSSGQSSYEQYF. In DNA form, the CDR3 reads TGTGCCAGCAGTTCAGGACAATCCTCCTACGAGCAGTACTTC.

The chain recombines TRBV10-2 with TRBJ2-7; 13 bases agree with TRBD2. Losses at the gene ends were 6 bases for V and 4 bases for J; bases not matched to a gene: 3. The CDR3 loop spans 14 amino acids. CDR1 is WSHSY, CDR2 SAAADI, per germline. CDR3 residues: CASRTSGRMYEQYF. CDR3 DNA sequence: TGCGCCAGCAGGACTAGCGGGAGGATGTACGAGCAGTACTTC.

This chain uses TRBV28 with TRBJ1-2; D not resolved. The V gene's germline CDR1 is MDHEN and CDR2 SYDVKM. Trimming took off 8 bases at V and 2 bases at J, with 12 bases between the two ends. CDR3 length: 13 amino acids. The CDR3 sequence is CASPPRINYGYTF. The CDR3 nucleotides read TGTGCCAGCCCGCCCCGAATCAACTATGGCTACACCTTC.

The chain is built from TRBV30 and TRBJ2-7, with a tentative D call TRBD1 (7 bases). V was shortened by 8 bases and J by 4 bases, with 15 bases between the two germline ends. Germline V lookup: CDR1 GTSNPN, CDR2 SVGIG (reference sequence). This CDR3 has 12 amino acids. CDR3 in DNA: TGTGCCGGAGGGGGCGGACAATACGAGCAGTACTTC. Encoded protein: CAGGGGQYEQYF.

This rearrangement joins TRBV29-1 to TRBJ2-2; 11 nucleotides agree with TRBD2. With 5 bases clipped from V and 5 bases from J, the junction kept 16 bases outside the gene matches. Looked up from germline, CDR1 is SQVTM and CDR2 is ANQGSEA. This CDR3 contains 18 residues. This chain's CDR3 is CSVRGTSGGPPETGELFF. In DNA form, the CDR3 reads TGCAGCGTTCGAGGCACTAGCGGGGGCCCTCCGGAGACCGGGGAGCTGTTTTTT.

The V and J genes are TRBV7-3 and TRBJ2-1; TRBD2 agrees at 7 bases. V shed 10 bases and J 6 bases; nucleotides not matched to a gene: 6. This CDR3 has 12 residues. Germline V lookup: CDR1 SGHTA, CDR2 FQGTGA. In DNA, the CDR3 is TGTGCCACCAGTACGGGGGGCAATGAGCAGTTCTTC. Translated: CATSTGGNEQFF.

The chain combines TRBV6-1 with TRBJ1-2; TRBD1 matches at 9 bases. Germline CDR1 reads MNHNS; CDR2 reads SASEGT. The length of the CDR3 is 16 residues. Unmatched junction bases numbered 10, after V lost 3 bases and J lost 5 bases. In DNA form, the CDR3 reads TGTGCCAGCAGTGACCAGGACAGGGGAAAAGGGTATGGCTACACCTTC. Translation gives CASSDQDRGKGYGYTF.

The chain uses TRBV9 and TRBJ1-1; D gene unclear. V lost 7 bases and J lost 1, with 14 bases in between. The CDR3 extends over 14 amino acids. Germline V gene data show CDR1 as SGDLS and CDR2 as YYNGEE. CDR3 in DNA: TGTGCCAGCGCCCCTCTTTTGCGGAACACTGAAGCTTTCTTT. Protein: CASAPLLRNTEAFF.

The rearrangement joins TRBV7-2 to TRBJ1-4, with TRBD1 identical over 9 bases. The CDR3 is 14 amino acids. CDR1 is SGHTA, CDR2 FQGNSA, per germline. The V gene end was trimmed by 6 bases and the J gene end by 6 bases; junction bases not matched to a gene: 5. For the CDR3, the DNA is TGTGCCAGCAGGACCGGGACAGGGCATGAAAAACTGTTTTTT. Translation gives CASRTGTGHEKLFF.

The chain uses TRBV9 and TRBJ2-7, with TRBD1 matching 8 bases. The CDR3 loop spans 15 amino acids. The junction had 6 bases not matched to a gene; V was cut back by 0 bases and J by 4 bases. Germline V gene sequence: CDR1 SGDLS, CDR2 YYNGEE. CDR3 bases: TGTGCCAGCAGCGTAGGGGCAGGGGGCGTATACGAGCAGTACTTC. Its protein product is CASSVGAGGVYEQYF.

The chain links TRBV5-1 to TRBJ2-3; D tentatively reads TRBD1 or TRBD2 (6 bases each). Germline assignment: CDR1 SGHRS and CDR2 YFSETQ. Between the trimmed V and J ends, which lost 2 bases and 1 base, there was a span of 11 bases. The CDR3 runs to 15 residues. CDR3 protein: CASSFSRGGTDTQYF. Written as DNA, the CDR3 is TGCGCCAGCAGCTTCTCTAGGGGGGGCACAGATACGCAGTATTTT.

J is TRBJ2-1 and V is TRBV10-3; 11 nucleotides align to TRBD2. The CDR3 runs to 15 residues. Losses at the gene ends were 5 bases for V and 6 bases for J; bases not matched to a gene: 6. The V gene's germline CDR1 is ENHRY and CDR2 SYGVKD. The CDR3 loop is CAISPTSGTINEQFF. CDR3 nucleotide sequence: TGTGCCATCAGTCCGACTAGCGGGACGATCAATGAGCAGTTCTTC.